Presented here are 3 T cell receptor beta chains from one specimen sequenced in a study of T cell responses to AZD1222 COVID-19 vaccine. Using immunoSEQ multiplex PCR, the repertoire was profiled, and TCRdb retains in-frame clones only, with some absent. The table has more than 150,000 clones, approximately 90% seen once. The sequenced sample was peripheral blood, obtained on day 0 of AZD1222 vaccination. These receptors came from an adult in good health.

The chain is built from TRBV7-3 and TRBJ2-7; D assignment may be TRBD1 or TRBD2 (6 bases each). In germline, CDR1 is SGHTA, CDR2 FQGTGA. The V and J ends lost 5 bases and 6 bases respectively, with 14 bases between them. The CDR3 contains 13 residues. CDR3 nucleotide sequence: TGTGCCAGCAGCCTTTCACAGGGACTCGAGCAGTACTTC. Translation gives CASSLSQGLEQYF.

The chain has TRBV18 and TRBJ2-5; D uncertain. Trimming shortened V by 1 base and J by 4 bases, and 7 bases separated the two germline ends. Germline values: CDR1 KGHSH, CDR2 LQKENI. This CDR3 has 13 residues. The DNA of the CDR3 is TGTGCCAGCTCACCACGGCTGCCAGAGACCCAGTACTTC. Its protein is CASSPRLPETQYF.

The chain links TRBV10-3 to TRBJ1-6; 11 bases align to TRBD1. V shed 6 bases, J shed 10 bases, and the junction held 8 bases outside the gene matches. This CDR3 contains 15 residues. In germline, CDR1 is ENHRY, CDR2 SYGVKD. CDR3 in amino acids: CAIRGQGALYSPLHF. The CDR3 DNA follows: TGTGCCATCAGAGGACAGGGGGCATTATACTCACCCCTCCACTTT.